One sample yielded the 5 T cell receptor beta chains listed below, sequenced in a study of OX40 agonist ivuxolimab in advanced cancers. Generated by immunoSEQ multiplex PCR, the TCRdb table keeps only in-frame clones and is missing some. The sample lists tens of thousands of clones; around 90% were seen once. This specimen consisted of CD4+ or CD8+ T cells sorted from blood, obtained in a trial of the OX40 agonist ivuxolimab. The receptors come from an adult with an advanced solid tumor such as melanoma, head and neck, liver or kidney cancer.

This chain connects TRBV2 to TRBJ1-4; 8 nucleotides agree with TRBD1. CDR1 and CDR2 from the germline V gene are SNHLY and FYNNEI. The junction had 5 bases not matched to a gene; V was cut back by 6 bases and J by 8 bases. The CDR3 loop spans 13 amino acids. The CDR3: CASSRGRWEKLFF. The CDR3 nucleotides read TGTGCCAGCAGCAGGGGGCGCTGGGAAAAACTGTTTTTT.

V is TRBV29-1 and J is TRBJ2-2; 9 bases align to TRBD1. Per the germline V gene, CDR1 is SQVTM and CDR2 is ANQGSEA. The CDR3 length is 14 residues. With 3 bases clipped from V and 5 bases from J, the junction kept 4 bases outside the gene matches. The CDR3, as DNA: TGCAGCGTTGATGGGGACAGGGTGACCGGGGAGCTGTTTTTT. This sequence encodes CSVDGDRVTGELFF.

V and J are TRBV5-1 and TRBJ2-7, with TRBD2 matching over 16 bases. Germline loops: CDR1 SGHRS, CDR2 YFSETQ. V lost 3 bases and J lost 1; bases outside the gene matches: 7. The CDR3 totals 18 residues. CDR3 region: CASSSGGLAGGTSYEQYF. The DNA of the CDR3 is TGCGCCAGCAGCTCCGGGGGACTAGCGGGAGGGACGTCCTACGAGCAGTACTTC. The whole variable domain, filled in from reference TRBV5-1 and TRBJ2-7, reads KAGVTQTPRYLIKTRGQQVTLSCSPISGHRSVSWYQQTPGQGLQFLFEYFSETQRNKGNFPGRFSGRQFSNSRSEMNVSTLELGDSALYLCASSSGGLAGGTSYEQYFGPGTRLTVT.

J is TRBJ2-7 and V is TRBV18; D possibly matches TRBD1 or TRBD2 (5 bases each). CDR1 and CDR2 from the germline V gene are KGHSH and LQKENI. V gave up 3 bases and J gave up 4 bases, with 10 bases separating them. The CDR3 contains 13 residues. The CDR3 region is CASSPQGPYEQYF. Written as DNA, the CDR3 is TGTGCCAGCTCACCCCAGGGACCTTACGAGCAGTACTTC.

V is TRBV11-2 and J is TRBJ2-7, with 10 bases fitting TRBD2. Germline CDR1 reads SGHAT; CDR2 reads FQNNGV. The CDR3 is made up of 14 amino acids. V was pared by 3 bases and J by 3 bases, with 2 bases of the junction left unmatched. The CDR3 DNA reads TGTGCCAGCAGCTTTAGCGGGAGGATCTACGAGCAGTACTTC. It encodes CASSFSGRIYEQYF.